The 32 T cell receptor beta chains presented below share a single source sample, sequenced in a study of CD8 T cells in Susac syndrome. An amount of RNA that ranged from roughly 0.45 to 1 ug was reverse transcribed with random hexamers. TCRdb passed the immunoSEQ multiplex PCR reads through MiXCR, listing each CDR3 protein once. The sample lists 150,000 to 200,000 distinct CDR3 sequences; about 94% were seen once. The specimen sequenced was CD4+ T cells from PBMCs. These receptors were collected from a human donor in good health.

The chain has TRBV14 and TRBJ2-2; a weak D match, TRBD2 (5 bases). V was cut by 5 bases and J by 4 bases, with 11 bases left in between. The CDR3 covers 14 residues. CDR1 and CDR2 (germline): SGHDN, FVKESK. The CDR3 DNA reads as TGTGCCAGCAGCATTGGACTTCTCACCGGGGAGCTGTTTTTT. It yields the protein CASSIGLLTGELFF.

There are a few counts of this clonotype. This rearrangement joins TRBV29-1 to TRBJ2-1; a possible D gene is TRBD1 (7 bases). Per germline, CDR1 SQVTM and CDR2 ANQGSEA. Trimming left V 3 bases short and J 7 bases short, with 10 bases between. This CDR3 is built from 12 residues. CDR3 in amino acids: CSVDRGRNEQFF. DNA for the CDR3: TGCAGCGTTGACAGGGGGAGGAATGAGCAGTTCTTC.

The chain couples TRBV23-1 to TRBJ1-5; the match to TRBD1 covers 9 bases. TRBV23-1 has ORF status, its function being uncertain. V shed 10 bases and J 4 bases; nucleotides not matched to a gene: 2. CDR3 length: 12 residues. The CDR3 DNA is TGCGCCAAGGGACAGGGAAATCAGCCCCAGCATTTT. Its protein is CAKGQGNQPQHF.

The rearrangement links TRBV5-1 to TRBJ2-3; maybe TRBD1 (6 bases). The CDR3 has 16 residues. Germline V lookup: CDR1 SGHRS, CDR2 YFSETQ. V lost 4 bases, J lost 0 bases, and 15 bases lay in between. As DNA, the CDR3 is TGCGCCAGCAGCCTCGGACAGCCAGGTAGCACAGATACGCAGTATTTT. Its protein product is CASSLGQPGSTDTQYF.

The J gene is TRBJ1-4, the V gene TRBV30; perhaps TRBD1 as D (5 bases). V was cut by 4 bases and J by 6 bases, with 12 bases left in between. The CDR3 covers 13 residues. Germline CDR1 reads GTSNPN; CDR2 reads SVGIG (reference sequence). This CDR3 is CAWNGGFDEKLFF. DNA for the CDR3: TGTGCCTGGAACGGGGGGTTTGATGAAAAACTGTTTTTT.

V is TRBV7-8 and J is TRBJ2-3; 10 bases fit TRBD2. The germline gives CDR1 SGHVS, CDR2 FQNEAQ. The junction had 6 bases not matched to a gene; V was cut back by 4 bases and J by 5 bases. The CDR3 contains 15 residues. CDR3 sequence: CASSSGLAAGDTQYF. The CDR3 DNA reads TGTGCCAGCAGCTCCGGACTAGCGGCAGGAGATACGCAGTATTTT. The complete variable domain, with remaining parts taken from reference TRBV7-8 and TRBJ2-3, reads GAGVSQSPRYKVAKRGQDVALRCDPISGHVSLFWYQQALGQGPEFLTYFQNEAQLDKSGLPSDRFFAERPEGSVSTLKIQRTQQEDSAVYLCASSSGLAAGDTQYFGPGTRLTVL.

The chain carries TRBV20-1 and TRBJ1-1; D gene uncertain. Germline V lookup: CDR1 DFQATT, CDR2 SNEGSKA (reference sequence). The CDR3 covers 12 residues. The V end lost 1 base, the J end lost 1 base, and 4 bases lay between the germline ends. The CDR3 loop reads CSARVGNTEAFF. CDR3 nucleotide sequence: TGCAGTGCTAGAGTAGGGAACACTGAAGCTTTCTTT.

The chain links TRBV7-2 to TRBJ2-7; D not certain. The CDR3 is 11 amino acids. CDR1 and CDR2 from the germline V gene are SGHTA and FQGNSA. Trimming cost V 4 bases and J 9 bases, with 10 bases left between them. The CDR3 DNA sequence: TGTGCCAGCAGCTCCTCAGGCAGGCAGTACTTC. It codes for CASSSSGRQYF.

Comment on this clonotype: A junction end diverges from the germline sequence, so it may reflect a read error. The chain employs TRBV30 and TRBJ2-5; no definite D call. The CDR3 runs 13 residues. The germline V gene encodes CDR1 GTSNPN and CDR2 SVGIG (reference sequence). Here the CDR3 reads CAWSGGRLQVSNF. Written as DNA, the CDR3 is TGTGCCTGGAGTGGTGGTAGACTGCAAGTGTCGAACTTC.

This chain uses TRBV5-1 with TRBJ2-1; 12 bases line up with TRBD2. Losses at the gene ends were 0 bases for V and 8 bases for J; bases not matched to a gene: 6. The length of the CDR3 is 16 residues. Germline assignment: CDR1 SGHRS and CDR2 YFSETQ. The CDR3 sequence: CASSLVGTSGLDEQFF. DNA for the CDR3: TGCGCCAGCAGCTTGGTAGGGACTAGCGGGTTGGATGAGCAGTTCTTC.

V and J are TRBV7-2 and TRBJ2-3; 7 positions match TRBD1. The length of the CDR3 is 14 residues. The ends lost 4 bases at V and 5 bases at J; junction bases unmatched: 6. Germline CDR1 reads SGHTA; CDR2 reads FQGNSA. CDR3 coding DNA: TGTGCCAGCAGCTCTGGGACAGTAATAGATACGCAGTATTTT. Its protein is CASSSGTVIDTQYF.

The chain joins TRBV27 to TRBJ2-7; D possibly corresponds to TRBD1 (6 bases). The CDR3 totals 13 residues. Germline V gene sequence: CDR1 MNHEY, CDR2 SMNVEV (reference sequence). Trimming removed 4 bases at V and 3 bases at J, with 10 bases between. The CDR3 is CASSWTANYEQYF. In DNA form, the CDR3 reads TGTGCCAGCAGTTGGACAGCTAACTACGAGCAGTACTTC.

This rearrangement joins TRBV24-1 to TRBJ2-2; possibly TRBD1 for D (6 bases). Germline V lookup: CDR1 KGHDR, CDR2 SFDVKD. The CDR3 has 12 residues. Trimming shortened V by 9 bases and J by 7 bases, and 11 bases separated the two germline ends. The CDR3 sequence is CATETGYGELFF. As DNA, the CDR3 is TGTGCCACCGAAACAGGGTACGGGGAGCTGTTTTTT.

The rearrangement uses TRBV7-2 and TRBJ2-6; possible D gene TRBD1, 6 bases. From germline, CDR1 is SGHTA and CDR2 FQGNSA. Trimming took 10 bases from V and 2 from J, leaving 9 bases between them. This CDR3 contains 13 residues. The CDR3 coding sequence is TGTGCCAAGGGGGTCGCTGGGGCCAACGTCCTGACTTTC. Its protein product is CAKGVAGANVLTF. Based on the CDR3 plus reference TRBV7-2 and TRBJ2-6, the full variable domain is GAGVSQSPSNKVTEKGKDVELRCDPISGHTALYWYRQSLGQGLEFLIYFQGNSAPDKSGLPSDRFSAERTGGSVSTLTIQRTQQEDSAVYLCAKGVAGANVLTFGAGSRLTVL.

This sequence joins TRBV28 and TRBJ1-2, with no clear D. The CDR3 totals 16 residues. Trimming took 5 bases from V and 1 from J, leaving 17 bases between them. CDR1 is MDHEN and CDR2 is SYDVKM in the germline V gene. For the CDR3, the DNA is TGTGCCAGCAGTGCCGGAAACGAGGGCCTTAACTATGGCTACACCTTC. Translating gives CASSAGNEGLNYGYTF.

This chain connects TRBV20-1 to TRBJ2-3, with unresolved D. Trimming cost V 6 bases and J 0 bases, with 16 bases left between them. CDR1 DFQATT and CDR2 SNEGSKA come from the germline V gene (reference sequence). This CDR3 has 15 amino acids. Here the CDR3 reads CSALDVTSSTDTQYF. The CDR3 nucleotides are TGCAGTGCCCTAGATGTGACTTCTAGCACAGATACGCAGTATTTT.

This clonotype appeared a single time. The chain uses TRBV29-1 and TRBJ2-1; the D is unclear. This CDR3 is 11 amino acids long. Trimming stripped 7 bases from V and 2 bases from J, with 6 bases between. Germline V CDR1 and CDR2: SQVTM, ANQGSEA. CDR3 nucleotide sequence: TGCAGCGGTGGGCCCTACAATGAGCAGTTCTTC. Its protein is CSGGPYNEQFF.

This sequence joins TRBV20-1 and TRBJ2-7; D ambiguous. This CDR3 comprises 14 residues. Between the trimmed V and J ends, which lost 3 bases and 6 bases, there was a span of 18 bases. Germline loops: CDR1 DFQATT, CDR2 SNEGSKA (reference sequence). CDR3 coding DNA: TGCAGTGCTAGTAATCGGCTATTTAACCTCGAGCAGTACTTC. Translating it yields CSASNRLFNLEQYF.

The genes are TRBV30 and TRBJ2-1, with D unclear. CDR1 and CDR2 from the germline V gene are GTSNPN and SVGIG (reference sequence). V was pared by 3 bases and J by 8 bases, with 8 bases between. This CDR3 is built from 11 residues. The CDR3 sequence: CAWRDAYEQFF. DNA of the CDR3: TGTGCCTGGAGAGACGCGTATGAGCAGTTCTTC.

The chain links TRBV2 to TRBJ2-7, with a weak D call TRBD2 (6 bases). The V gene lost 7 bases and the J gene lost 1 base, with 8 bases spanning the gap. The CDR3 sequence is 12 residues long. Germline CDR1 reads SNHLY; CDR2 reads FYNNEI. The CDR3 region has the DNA TGTGCCAGCACTAGCGAATCCTACGAGCAGTACTTC. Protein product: CASTSESYEQYF.

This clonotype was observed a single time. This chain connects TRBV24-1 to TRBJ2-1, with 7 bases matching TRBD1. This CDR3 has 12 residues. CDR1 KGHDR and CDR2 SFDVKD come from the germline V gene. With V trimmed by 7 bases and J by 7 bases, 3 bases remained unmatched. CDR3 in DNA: TGTGCCACCAGACAGGGACAGAATGAGCAGTTCTTC. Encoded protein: CATRQGQNEQFF.

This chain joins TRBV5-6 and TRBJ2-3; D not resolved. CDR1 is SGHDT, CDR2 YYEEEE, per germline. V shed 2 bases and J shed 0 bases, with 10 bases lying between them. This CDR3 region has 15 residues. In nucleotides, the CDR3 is TGTGCCAGCAGCTTTAGACGGATCAGCACAGATACGCAGTATTTT. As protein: CASSFRRISTDTQYF.

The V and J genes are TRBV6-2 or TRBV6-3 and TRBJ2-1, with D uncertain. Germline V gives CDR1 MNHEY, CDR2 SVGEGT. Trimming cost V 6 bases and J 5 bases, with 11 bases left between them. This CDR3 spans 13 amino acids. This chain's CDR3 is CASRDTANNEQFF. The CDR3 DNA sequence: TGTGCCAGCAGAGACACGGCCAACAATGAGCAGTTCTTC.

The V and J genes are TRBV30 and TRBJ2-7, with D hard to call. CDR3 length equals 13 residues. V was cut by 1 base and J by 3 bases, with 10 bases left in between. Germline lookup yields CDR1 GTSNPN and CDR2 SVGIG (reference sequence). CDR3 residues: CAWSAGQLYEQYF. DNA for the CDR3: TGTGCCTGGAGTGCCGGGCAGCTCTACGAGCAGTACTTC. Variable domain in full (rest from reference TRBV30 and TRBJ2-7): SQTIHQWPATLVQPVGSPLSLECTVEGTSNPNLYWYRQAAGRGLQLLFYSVGIGQISSEVPQNLSASRPQDRQFILSSKKLLLSDSGFYLCAWSAGQLYEQYFGPGTRLTVT.

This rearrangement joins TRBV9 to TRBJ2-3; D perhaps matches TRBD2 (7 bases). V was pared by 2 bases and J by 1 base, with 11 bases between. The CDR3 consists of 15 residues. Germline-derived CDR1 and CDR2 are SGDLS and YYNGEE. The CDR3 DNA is TGTGCCAGCAGCGTGGGGGGGCGAGGCACAGATACGCAGTATTTT. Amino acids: CASSVGGRGTDTQYF.

DNA for the CDR3: TGTGCCAGCAGGGGTAATGAAAAACTGTTTTTT. Its translation is CASRGNEKLFF. The chain uses TRBV28 and TRBJ1-4; D gene uncertain. This CDR3 is built from 11 residues. Trimming cost V 6 bases and J 4 bases, with 3 bases left between them. The germline gives CDR1 MDHEN, CDR2 SYDVKM.

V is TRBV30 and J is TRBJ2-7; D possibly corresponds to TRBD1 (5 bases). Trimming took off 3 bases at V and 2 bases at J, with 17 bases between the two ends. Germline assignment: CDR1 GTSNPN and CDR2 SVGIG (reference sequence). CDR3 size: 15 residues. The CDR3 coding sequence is TGTGCCTGGAGCCCTAGACAGTTTCAGGCCTACGAGCAGTACTTC. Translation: CAWSPRQFQAYEQYF.

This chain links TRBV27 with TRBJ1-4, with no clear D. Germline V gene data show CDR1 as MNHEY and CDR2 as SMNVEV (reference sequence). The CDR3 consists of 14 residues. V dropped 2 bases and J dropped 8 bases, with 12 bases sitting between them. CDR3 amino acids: CASSLTGVGEKLFF. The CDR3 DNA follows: TGTGCCAGCAGTTTAACGGGAGTAGGGGAAAAACTGTTTTTT.

In nucleotides, the CDR3 is TGTGCCACCAGCAGACTTGGACAGGGGACCAAAAACATTCAGTACTTC. Protein: CATSRLGQGTKNIQYF. V usage is TRBV15 and J usage is TRBJ2-4; 9 bases are shared with TRBD1. The trim removed 2 bases at V and 2 bases at J, leaving 4 bases unmatched. Germline-derived CDR1 and CDR2 are LNHNV and YYDKDF (reference sequence). This CDR3 comprises 16 residues.

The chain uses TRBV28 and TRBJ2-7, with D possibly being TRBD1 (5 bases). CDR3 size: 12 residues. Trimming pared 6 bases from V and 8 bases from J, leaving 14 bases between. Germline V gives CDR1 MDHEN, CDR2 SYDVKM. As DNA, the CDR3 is TGTGCCAGCAGCCCCCCAGGGATGCAGCAGTACTTC. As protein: CASSPPGMQQYF.

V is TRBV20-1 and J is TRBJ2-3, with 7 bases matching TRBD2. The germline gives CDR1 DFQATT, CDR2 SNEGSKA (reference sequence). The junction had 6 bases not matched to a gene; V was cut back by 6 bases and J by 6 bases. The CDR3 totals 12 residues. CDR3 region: CSAIAGRDTQYF. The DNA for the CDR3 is TGCAGTGCCATAGCGGGCCGGGATACGCAGTATTTT.

CDR3 loop: CASSLSQINTGELFF. The DNA of the CDR3 is TGTGCCAGCAGTTTAAGTCAGATAAACACCGGGGAGCTGTTTTTT. The chain uses TRBV27 and TRBJ2-2; D is unclear. The CDR3 spans 15 residues. Germline V gene sequence: CDR1 MNHEY, CDR2 SMNVEV (reference sequence). Trimming cost V 2 bases and J 2 bases, with 9 bases left between them.